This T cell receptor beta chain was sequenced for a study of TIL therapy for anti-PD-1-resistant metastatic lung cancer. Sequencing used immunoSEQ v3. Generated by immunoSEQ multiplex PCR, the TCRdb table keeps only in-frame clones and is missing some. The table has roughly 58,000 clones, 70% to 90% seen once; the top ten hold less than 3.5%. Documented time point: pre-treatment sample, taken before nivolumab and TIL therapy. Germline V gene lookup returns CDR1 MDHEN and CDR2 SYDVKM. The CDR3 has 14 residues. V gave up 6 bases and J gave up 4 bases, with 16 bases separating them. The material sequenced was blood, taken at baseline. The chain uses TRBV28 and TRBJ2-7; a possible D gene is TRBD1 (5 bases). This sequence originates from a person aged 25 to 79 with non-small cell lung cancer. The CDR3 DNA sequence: TGTGCCAGCAGCTCTGACAGTAGAGGTTACGAGCAGTACTTC. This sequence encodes CASSSDSRGYEQYF.